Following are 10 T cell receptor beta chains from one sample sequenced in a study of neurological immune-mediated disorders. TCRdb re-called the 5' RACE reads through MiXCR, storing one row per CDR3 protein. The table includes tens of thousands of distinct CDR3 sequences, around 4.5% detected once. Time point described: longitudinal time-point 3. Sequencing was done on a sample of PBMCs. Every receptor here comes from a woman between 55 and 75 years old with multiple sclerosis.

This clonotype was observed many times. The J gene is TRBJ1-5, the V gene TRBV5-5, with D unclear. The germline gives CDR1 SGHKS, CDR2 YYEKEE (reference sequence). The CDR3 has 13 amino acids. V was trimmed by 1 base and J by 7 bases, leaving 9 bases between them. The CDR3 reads CASSLRVGQPQHF. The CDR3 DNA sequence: TGTGCCAGCAGCTTGAGGGTTGGACAGCCCCAGCATTTT.

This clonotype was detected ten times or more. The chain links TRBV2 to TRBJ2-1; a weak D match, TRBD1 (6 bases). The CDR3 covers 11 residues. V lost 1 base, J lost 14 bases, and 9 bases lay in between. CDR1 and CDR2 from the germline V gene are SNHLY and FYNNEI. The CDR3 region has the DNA TGTGCCAGCAGTGAAGTAGGGGGTGAGTTCTTC. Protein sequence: CASSEVGGEFF.

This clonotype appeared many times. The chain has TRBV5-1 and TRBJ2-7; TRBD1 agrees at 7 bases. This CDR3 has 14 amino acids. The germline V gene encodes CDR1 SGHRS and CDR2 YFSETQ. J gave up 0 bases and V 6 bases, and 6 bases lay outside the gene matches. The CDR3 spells CASTRDSSSYEQYF. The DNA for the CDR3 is TGCGCCAGCACCCGGGACAGTAGCTCCTACGAGCAGTACTTC.

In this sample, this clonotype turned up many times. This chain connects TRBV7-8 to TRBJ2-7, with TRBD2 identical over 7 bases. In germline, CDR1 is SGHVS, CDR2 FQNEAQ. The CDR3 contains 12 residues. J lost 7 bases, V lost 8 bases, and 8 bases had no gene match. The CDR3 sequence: CASAGSGQEQYF. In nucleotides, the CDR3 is TGTGCCAGCGCGGGTAGCGGGCAGGAGCAGTACTTC.

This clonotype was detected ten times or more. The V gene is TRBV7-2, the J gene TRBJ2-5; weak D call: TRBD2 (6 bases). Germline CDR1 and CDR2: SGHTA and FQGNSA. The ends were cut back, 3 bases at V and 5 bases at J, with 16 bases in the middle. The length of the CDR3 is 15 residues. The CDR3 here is CASSLDLSRGETQYF. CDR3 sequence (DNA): TGTGCCAGCAGCTTGGACCTCAGCCGGGGGGAGACCCAGTACTTC.

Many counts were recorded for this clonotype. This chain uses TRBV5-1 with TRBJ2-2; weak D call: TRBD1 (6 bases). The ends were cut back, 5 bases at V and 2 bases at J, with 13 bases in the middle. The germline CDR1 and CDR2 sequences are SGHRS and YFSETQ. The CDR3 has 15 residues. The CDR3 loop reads CASRSRTDNTGELFF. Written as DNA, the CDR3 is TGCGCCAGCAGATCTAGGACAGATAACACCGGGGAGCTGTTTTTT.

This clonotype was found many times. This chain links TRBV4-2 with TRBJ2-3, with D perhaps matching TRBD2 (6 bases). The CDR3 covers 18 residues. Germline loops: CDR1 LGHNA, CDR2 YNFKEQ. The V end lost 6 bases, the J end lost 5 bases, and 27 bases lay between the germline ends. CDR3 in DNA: TGTGCCAGCAGTCCCGACGGGAGCGGCCCAGGGTCGGGAGATACGCAGTATTTT. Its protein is CASSPDGSGPGSGDTQYF.

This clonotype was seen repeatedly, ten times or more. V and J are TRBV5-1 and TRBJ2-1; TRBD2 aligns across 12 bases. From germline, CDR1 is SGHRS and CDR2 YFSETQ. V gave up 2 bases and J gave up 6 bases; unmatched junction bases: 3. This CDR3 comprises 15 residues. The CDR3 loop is CASSFLAGGPNEQFF. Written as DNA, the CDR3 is TGCGCCAGCAGCTTCCTAGCGGGGGGGCCCAATGAGCAGTTCTTC.

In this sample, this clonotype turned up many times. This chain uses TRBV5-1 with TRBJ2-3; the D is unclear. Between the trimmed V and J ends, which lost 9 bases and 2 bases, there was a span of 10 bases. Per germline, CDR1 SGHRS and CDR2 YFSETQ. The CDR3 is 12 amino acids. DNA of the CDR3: TGCGCCACGGGTATCAACACAGATACGCAGTATTTT. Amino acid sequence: CATGINTDTQYF.

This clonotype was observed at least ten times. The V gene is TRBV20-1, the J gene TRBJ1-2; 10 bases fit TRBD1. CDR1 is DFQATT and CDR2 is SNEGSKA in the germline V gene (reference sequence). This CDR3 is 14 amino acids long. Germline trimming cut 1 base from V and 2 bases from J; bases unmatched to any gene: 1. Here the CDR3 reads CSARAGQGNYGYTF. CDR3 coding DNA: TGCAGTGCTAGAGCGGGACAGGGGAACTATGGCTACACCTTC.